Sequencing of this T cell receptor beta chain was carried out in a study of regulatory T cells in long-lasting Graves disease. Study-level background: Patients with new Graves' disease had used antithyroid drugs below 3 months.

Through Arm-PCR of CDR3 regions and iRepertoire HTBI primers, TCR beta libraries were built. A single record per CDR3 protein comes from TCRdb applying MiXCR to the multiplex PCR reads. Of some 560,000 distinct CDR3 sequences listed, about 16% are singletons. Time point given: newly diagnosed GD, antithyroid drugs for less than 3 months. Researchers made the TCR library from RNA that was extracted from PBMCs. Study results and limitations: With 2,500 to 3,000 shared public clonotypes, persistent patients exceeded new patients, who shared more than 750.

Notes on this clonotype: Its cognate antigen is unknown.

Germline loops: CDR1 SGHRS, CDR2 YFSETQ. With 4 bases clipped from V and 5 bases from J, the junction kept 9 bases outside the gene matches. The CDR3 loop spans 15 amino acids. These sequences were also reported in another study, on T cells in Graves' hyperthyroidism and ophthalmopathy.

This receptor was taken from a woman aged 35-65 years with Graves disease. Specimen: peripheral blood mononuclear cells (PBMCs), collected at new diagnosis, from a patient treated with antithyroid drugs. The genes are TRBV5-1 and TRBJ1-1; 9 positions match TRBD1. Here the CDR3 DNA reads TGCGCCAGCAGCGGGTCGACAGGGGGGGGAACTGAAGCTTTCTTT. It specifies CASSGSTGGGTEAFF.